One sample yielded the 27 T cell receptor beta chains listed below, sequenced in a study of CXCR3-negative and CXCR3-positive naive CD8 T cells. These TCRs are of unknown antigen specificity. Findings and caveats of the study: Hydrophobicity of TRB CDR3s was greater in CXCR3-positive naive cells than in CXCR3-negative naive cells.

TRB cDNA libraries were made by UMI-labeled 5' RACE. TCRdb reprocessed the 5' RACE reads and keeps a single row for each CDR3 protein, giving no DNA. With tens of thousands of distinct CDR3 sequences in the sample, the ten largest clones hold 0.53%. Sequences were obtained from naive CXCR3+ CD8+ T cells from blood. The subset is: CD45RO-CCR7+CD27+CD95- naive CD8+ T cells expressing CXCR3 (TNR3+). The receptors here all came from a human donor in good health. Some clones in this sample may be carry-over from other donors' samples.

V usage is TRBV6-2 or TRBV6-3 and J usage is TRBJ2-5; TCRdb calls TRBD2, which cannot be checked without DNA. The CDR3 has 16 residues. The germline V gene encodes CDR1 MNHEY and CDR2 SVGEGT. The CDR3 protein is CASSNSLASSSETQYF.

This sequence joins TRBV5-1 and TRBJ1-1; TCRdb selects TRBD1, and the lack of DNA leaves this call unchecked. Germline V gene sequence: CDR1 SGHRS, CDR2 YFSETQ. CDR3 length: 15 residues. This CDR3 reads CASSLGVTGYREAFF.

The chain recombines TRBV12-3 or TRBV12-4 with TRBJ1-6; checking the TCRdb D call of TRBD1 is not possible without DNA. This CDR3 spans 12 amino acids. The CDR3 region is CASSFPGSPLHF.

The chain couples TRBV28 to TRBJ2-4. The CDR3 totals 17 residues. CDR1 MDHEN and CDR2 SYDVKM come from the germline V gene. This chain's CDR3 is CASSPNAIRYRENIQYF.

The V gene is TRBV29-1, the J gene TRBJ2-2; as DNA is missing, the TRBD1 call by TCRdb cannot be tested. Germline lookup yields CDR1 SQVTM and CDR2 ANQGSEA. The CDR3 contains 15 residues. CDR3 loop: CSVAGVRDGTGELFF.

This CDR3 is CASSGGETQYF. V gene TRBV10-2 combines with J gene TRBJ2-5; TCRdb designates TRBD2, a call that cannot be tested without DNA. Germline CDR1 and CDR2: WSHSY and SAAADI. This CDR3 has 11 amino acids.

This rearrangement joins TRBV7-3 to TRBJ2-3. The CDR3 covers 13 residues. The germline gives CDR1 SGHTA, CDR2 FQGTGA. The CDR3 sequence: CASSLLDTDTQYF.

V is TRBV12-3 or TRBV12-4 and J is TRBJ2-3; TCRdb's D gene call, TRBD2, goes unchecked for lack of DNA. CDR3 length: 17 amino acids. This CDR3 reads CASLKEKLAGAEDTQYF.

The chain uses TRBV14 and TRBJ2-2; TCRdb selects TRBD1, and the lack of DNA leaves this call unchecked. CDR3 length: 16 residues. The V gene's germline CDR1 is SGHDN and CDR2 FVKESK. The CDR3 protein is CASSQARGKYTGELFF.

V is TRBV12-3 or TRBV12-4 and J is TRBJ2-1. This CDR3 spans 13 amino acids. CDR3: CASSSLSYNEQFF.

The rearrangement uses TRBV6-2 or TRBV6-3 and TRBJ2-2. The CDR3 extends over 13 amino acids. Germline V gives CDR1 MNHEY, CDR2 SVGEGT. CDR3 protein: CASSLRNTGELFF.

The J gene is TRBJ2-1, the V gene TRBV5-6. The CDR3 contains 12 residues. Germline V CDR1 and CDR2: SGHDT, YYEEEE. Here the CDR3 reads CASSLDYNEQFF. The variable domain in full, completed from reference TRBV5-6 and TRBJ2-1, reads DAGVTQSPTHLIKTRGQQVTLRCSPKSGHDTVSWYQQALGQGPQFIFQYYEEEERQRGNFPDRFSGHQFPNYSSELNVNALLLGDSALYLCASSLDYNEQFFGPGTRLTVL.

The chain recombines TRBV6-4 with TRBJ2-7. CDR3 length: 13 amino acids. Germline CDR1 is MRHNA and CDR2 is SNTAGT. The chain's CDR3 is CATRTYRSYEQYF.

This chain joins TRBV18 and TRBJ2-3; there is no DNA to check the TCRdb D call of TRBD1. Germline V lookup: CDR1 KGHSH, CDR2 LQKENI. This CDR3 is built from 14 residues. CDR3 residues: CASSRQDTTDTQYF.

The genes are TRBV21-1 and TRBJ2-3; as DNA is missing, the TRBD2 call by TCRdb cannot be tested. TRBV21-1 is an annotated pseudogene. The CDR3 length is 17 residues. CDR3 in amino acids: CASRVIGSGSYGDTQYF.

The CDR3 region is CASSLRVASLYEQYF. The V and J genes are TRBV28 and TRBJ2-7; no DNA is available, so the TRBD2 call from TCRdb remains unchecked. The germline V gene encodes CDR1 MDHEN and CDR2 SYDVKM. The CDR3 is made up of 15 amino acids.

This chain links TRBV3-1 with TRBJ2-1; TCRdb picks TRBD2, but there is no DNA to check that call. Germline values: CDR1 LGHDT, CDR2 YNNKEL (reference sequence). The CDR3 runs 16 residues. CDR3 sequence reads: CASSPWLAGGYNEQFF.

The chain carries TRBV4-2 and TRBJ2-7. The CDR3 is made up of 11 amino acids. The germline V gene encodes CDR1 LGHNA and CDR2 YNFKEQ. The CDR3: CASSQGVEQYF.

The rearrangement links TRBV4-3 to TRBJ1-1; the D call from TCRdb, TRBD1, cannot be confirmed without DNA. CDR1 LGHNA and CDR2 YSLEER come from the germline V gene. The CDR3 runs to 17 residues. CDR3: CASSQAFTGGENTEAFF.

The chain is built from TRBV11-2 and TRBJ2-3. This CDR3 spans 12 amino acids. Per the germline V gene, CDR1 is SGHAT and CDR2 is FQNNGV. CDR3 in amino acids: CASSLISDTQYF.

J is TRBJ2-3 and V is TRBV5-5. The CDR3 covers 15 residues. CDR1 is SGHKS, CDR2 YYEKEE, per germline (reference sequence). CDR3 amino acids: CASSLSVRPTDTQYF.

The CDR3 region is CSATVRGTPSEQYF. V is TRBV29-1 and J is TRBJ2-7; TCRdb names TRBD1, which stays unverified in the absence of DNA. Germline V gene data show CDR1 as SQVTM and CDR2 as ANQGSEA. This CDR3 is 14 amino acids long.

The V gene is TRBV29-1, the J gene TRBJ2-7; TCRdb's D call of TRBD2 is untestable without DNA. Germline V CDR1 and CDR2: SQVTM, ANQGSEA. The CDR3 loop spans 15 amino acids. The CDR3 here is CSVKGLAGRAYEQYF.

The chain has TRBV7-3 and TRBJ2-7; the TRBD2 assignment by TCRdb is unverifiable without DNA. Germline-derived CDR1 and CDR2 are SGHTA and FQGTGA. The CDR3 has 13 residues. The CDR3 sequence is CASSLIGGYEQYF.

V gene TRBV28 combines with J gene TRBJ2-2; checking the TCRdb D call of TRBD1 is not possible without DNA. The CDR3 runs 14 residues. Germline V gene sequence: CDR1 MDHEN, CDR2 SYDVKM. CDR3: CASSSGRNTGELFF.

This chain connects TRBV19 to TRBJ2-1; TCRdb's D call, TRBD1, is unchecked because there is no DNA. This CDR3 has 16 amino acids. The germline V gene has CDR1 LNHDA and CDR2 SQIVND (reference sequence). CDR3 amino acids: CASSILTGGSYNEQFF. The full variable domain, its missing parts supplied by reference TRBV19 and TRBJ2-1, is DGGITQSPKYLFRKEGQNVTLSCEQNLNHDAMYWYRQDPGQGLRLIYYSQIVNDFQKGDIAEGYSVSREKKESFPLTVTSAQKNPTAFYLCASSILTGGSYNEQFFGPGTRLTVL.

This chain connects TRBV7-8 to TRBJ2-7. Per the germline V gene, CDR1 is SGHVS and CDR2 is FQNEAQ. This CDR3 contains 14 residues. CDR3: CASSFAVGKDEQYF.